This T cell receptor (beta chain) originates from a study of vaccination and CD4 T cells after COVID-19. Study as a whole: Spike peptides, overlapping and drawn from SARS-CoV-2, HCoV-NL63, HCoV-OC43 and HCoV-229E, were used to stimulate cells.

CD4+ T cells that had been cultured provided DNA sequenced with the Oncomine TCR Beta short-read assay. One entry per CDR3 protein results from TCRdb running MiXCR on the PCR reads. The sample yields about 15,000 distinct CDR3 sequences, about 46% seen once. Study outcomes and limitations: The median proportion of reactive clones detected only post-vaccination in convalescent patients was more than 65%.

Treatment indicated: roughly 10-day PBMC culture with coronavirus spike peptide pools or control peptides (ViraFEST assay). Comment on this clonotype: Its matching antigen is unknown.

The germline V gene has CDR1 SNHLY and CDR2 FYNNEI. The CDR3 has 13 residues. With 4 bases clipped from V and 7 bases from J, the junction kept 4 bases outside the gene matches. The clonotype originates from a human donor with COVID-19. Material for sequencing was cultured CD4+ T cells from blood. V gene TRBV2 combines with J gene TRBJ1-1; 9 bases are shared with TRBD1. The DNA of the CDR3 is TGTGCCAGCAGTGTGGGACAGGGTAGTGAAGCTTTCTTT. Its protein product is CASSVGQGSEAFF.